This TCR beta chain was recorded in a study of regulatory T cells in long-lasting Graves disease. Time point described: persistent/refractory GD, antithyroid drugs over 5 years with positive TRAb. Scientists built the TCR library using RNA that was extracted from PBMCs. Guidelines of the American Thyroid Association were used to diagnose Graves' disease. Regarding the study as a whole: Newly diagnosed disease favored TRBV20-1 and TRBJ2-1 over persistent disease. Not thyroid tissue but only peripheral blood was studied.

The CDR3 is 13 residues long. The V gene end was trimmed by 10 bases and the J gene end by 0 bases; junction bases not matched to a gene: 4. The germline V gene encodes CDR1 MNHNS and CDR2 SASEGT. Combining iRepertoire HTBI primers with Arm-PCR of CDR3 regions, the authors built TCR beta libraries. TCRdb re-derived calls from the multiplex PCR reads in MiXCR, one entry per CDR3 protein. Of roughly 400,000 distinct CDR3 sequences listed, around 21% are singletons. The table lists this clonotype with many counts. Its antigen is unknown. This TCR was recovered from a female donor with Graves disease. The chain links TRBV6-1 to TRBJ1-2; TRBD1 agrees at 8 bases. Material: peripheral blood mononuclear cells (PBMCs), obtained when the disease was refractory, from a patient treated with antithyroid drugs. CDR3 bases: TGTGCCATCGGGACAGGAGCTAACTATGGCTACACCTTC. It codes for CAIGTGANYGYTF.